Listed here are 19 T cell receptor beta chains from one sample, sequenced in a study of blood T cell repertoires in COVID-19 (TCRdb year 2020). Library construction relied on the immunoSEQ multiplex PCR assay. TCRdb stores this immuneACCESS table with in-frame sequences only. Part of the clones is absent; in the studies checked, under half of the shortfall reflects unresolved V genes, and no reason is known for the rest. For this sample there are around 93,000 clones; roughly 88% appear just once. The top ten hold roughly 10% of the sample. The source material was peripheral blood. The receptors here all came from a man older than 75 with acute or convalescent COVID-19.

The genes are TRBV2 and TRBJ1-5, with 9 bases lining up with TRBD1. The germline V gene encodes CDR1 SNHLY and CDR2 FYNNEI. With 4 bases clipped from V and 4 bases from J, the junction kept 2 bases outside the gene matches. The CDR3 is made up of 14 amino acids. CDR3 nucleotide sequence: TGTGCCAGCAGTGGGGGACAGGGAAATCAGCCCCAGCATTTT. This sequence encodes CASSGGQGNQPQHF.

This chain joins TRBV5-6 and TRBJ1-2; the D is unclear. Deletions cut 0 bases from V and 6 bases from J, with 6 bases between. CDR3 length: 12 amino acids. Germline CDR1 and CDR2: SGHDT and YYEEEE. The CDR3 spells CASSLAGNGYTF. CDR3 nucleotide sequence: TGTGCCAGCAGCTTGGCCGGGAATGGCTACACCTTC.

The chain recombines TRBV2 with TRBJ1-5; 7 bases are shared with TRBD1. The V and J ends lost 7 bases and 7 bases, in that order; junction bases with no gene match: 10. Germline V gene data show CDR1 as SNHLY and CDR2 as FYNNEI. The CDR3 runs 14 residues. In DNA, the CDR3 is TGTGCCAGCACCGGGACAGCCTTTTCCCAGCCCCAGCATTTT. This encodes CASTGTAFSQPQHF.

The rearrangement uses TRBV7-9 and TRBJ1-6; 8 nucleotides agree with TRBD1. Germline lookup yields CDR1 SEHNR and CDR2 FQNEAQ (reference sequence). The CDR3 loop spans 15 amino acids. Trimming removed 1 base from V and 9 bases from J; junction bases left unmatched: 5. The CDR3 spells CASSLGTGLSSPLHF. CDR3 coding DNA: TGTGCCAGCAGCTTAGGGACAGGGCTAAGTTCACCCCTCCACTTT.

The chain is built from TRBV24-1 and TRBJ2-5; TRBD1 is a possible D gene (8 bases). The CDR3 has 14 amino acids. Trimming removed 3 bases at V and 6 bases at J, with 13 bases between. Germline lookup yields CDR1 KGHDR and CDR2 SFDVKD. CDR3 sequence (DNA): TGTGCCACCAGTGATGACAGGGGAGGGAAGACCCAGTACTTC. It specifies CATSDDRGGKTQYF.

The rearrangement uses TRBV5-1 and TRBJ2-5, with D tentatively TRBD2 (6 bases). Trimming removed 3 bases from V and 2 bases from J, with 11 bases in between. The CDR3 loop spans 14 amino acids. Germline CDR1 reads SGHRS; CDR2 reads YFSETQ. The CDR3 protein is CASSYSGDQETQYF. The CDR3 DNA reads as TGCGCCAGCAGCTACTCGGGGGATCAAGAGACCCAGTACTTC.

The J gene is TRBJ2-7, the V gene TRBV11-1; no definite D call. Germline V gene data show CDR1 as SGHAT and CDR2 as FQDESV (reference sequence). The CDR3 spans 15 residues. V was pared by 0 bases and J by 1 base, with 10 bases between. CDR3 nucleotides: TGTGCCAGCAGCTTAGCATATGAACAGTCCTACGAGCAGTACTTC. This encodes CASSLAYEQSYEQYF.

This chain uses TRBV4-2 with TRBJ1-1; TRBD1 agrees at 7 bases. The trim removed 5 bases at V and 7 bases at J, leaving 1 base unmatched. CDR1 is LGHNA and CDR2 is YNFKEQ in the germline V gene. This CDR3 has 11 residues. The CDR3 DNA reads as TGTGCCAGCAGCGGACAGGTTGAAGCTTTCTTT. It translates to CASSGQVEAFF.

The CDR3 is CASLRRTGNTGELFF. DNA of the CDR3: TGTGCCAGCTTAAGGAGAACAGGCAACACCGGGGAGCTGTTTTTT. The chain combines TRBV28 with TRBJ2-2, with D possibly TRBD1 on 5 matching bases. This CDR3 is built from 15 residues. Germline assignment: CDR1 MDHEN and CDR2 SYDVKM. With 8 bases removed from V and 2 bases from J, the gap between germline ends came to 15 bases.

This sequence joins TRBV5-4 and TRBJ1-2; 9 bases line up with TRBD1. V lost 1 base and J lost 5; bases outside the gene matches: 12. Germline values: CDR1 SGHNT, CDR2 YYREEE (reference sequence). The CDR3 sequence is 17 residues long. The CDR3 is CASSLRARTGDRYGYTF. For the CDR3, the DNA is TGTGCCAGCAGCTTGCGAGCGCGGACAGGGGATAGGTATGGCTACACCTTC. Full variable domain (missing parts from reference TRBV5-4 and TRBJ1-2): ETGVTQSPTHLIKTRGQQVTLRCSSQSGHNTVSWYQQALGQGPQFIFQYYREEENGRGNFPPRFSGLQFPNYSSELNVNALELDDSALYLCASSLRARTGDRYGYTFGSGTRLTVV.

This clone was detected a few times. The chain joins TRBV7-2 to TRBJ1-2, with 7 bases fitting TRBD1. CDR1 and CDR2 (germline): SGHTA, FQGNSA. CDR3 length: 13 amino acids. With 5 bases clipped from V and 4 bases from J, the junction kept 4 bases outside the gene matches. The chain's CDR3 is CASSPGTVYGYTF. CDR3 sequence (DNA): TGTGCCAGCAGCCCCGGGACAGTCTATGGCTACACCTTC.

CDR3 protein: CASSPPLAESTDTQYF. CDR3 bases: TGTGCCAGCAGCCCACCCCTAGCGGAGAGCACAGATACGCAGTATTTT. The genes are TRBV5-5 and TRBJ2-3; 7 positions agree with TRBD2. The germline CDR1 and CDR2 sequences are SGHKS and YYEKEE (reference sequence). Trimming took 4 bases from V and 0 from J; bases not matched to a gene: 8. The CDR3 is made up of 16 amino acids.

The J gene is TRBJ1-3, the V gene TRBV9, with D hard to call. V gave up 0 bases and J gave up 2 bases, with 12 bases separating them. CDR1 is SGDLS and CDR2 is YYNGEE in the germline V gene. The CDR3 totals 16 residues. CDR3: CASSVAPQSPGNTIYF. CDR3 coding DNA: TGTGCCAGCAGCGTAGCCCCCCAGTCCCCTGGAAACACCATATATTTT.

This clone was observed a single time. CDR3 sequence (DNA): TGTGCCAGCAGGCTCTTTGGGAGTACGCAGTATTTT. Translated, it gives CASRLFGSTQYF. V gene TRBV5-6 combines with J gene TRBJ2-3, with D maybe TRBD2 (5 bases). CDR1 is SGHDT, CDR2 YYEEEE, per germline. CDR3 size: 12 residues. Trimming removed 5 bases from V and 8 bases from J, with 12 bases in between.

The chain links TRBV27 to TRBJ1-5; 7 nucleotides line up with TRBD1. The germline V gene encodes CDR1 MNHEY and CDR2 SMNVEV (reference sequence). This CDR3 has 16 residues. J gave up 0 bases and V 5 bases, and 7 bases lay outside the gene matches. The CDR3 loop reads CASSPRQGASNQPQHF. In nucleotides, the CDR3 is TGTGCCAGCAGTCCTCGACAGGGAGCTAGCAATCAGCCCCAGCATTTT.

V gene TRBV6-5 combines with J gene TRBJ1-3; TRBD1 matches 7 bases. The CDR3 runs 13 residues. Germline CDR1 MNHEY, CDR2 SVGAGI. V was clipped by 6 bases and J by 4 bases; unmatched bases: 3. This CDR3 reads CASSLDRGNTIYF. DNA of the CDR3: TGTGCCAGCAGCTTGGACAGGGGAAACACCATATATTTT.

The chain is built from TRBV7-2 and TRBJ1-1, with D unclear. The CDR3 loop spans 13 amino acids. Trimming took off 3 bases at V and 2 bases at J, with 7 bases between the two ends. Germline V lookup: CDR1 SGHTA, CDR2 FQGNSA. The DNA of the CDR3 is TGTGCCAGCAGCTTCCGGAGAAACACTGAAGCTTTCTTT. Translated, it gives CASSFRRNTEAFF.

This clone has a single count. This chain uses TRBV3-1 (or the pseudogene TRBV3-2) with TRBJ1-2; perhaps TRBD1 as D (6 bases). This CDR3 contains 13 residues. V was shortened by 7 bases and J by 8 bases, with 17 bases between the two germline ends. Germline V gene lookup returns CDR1 LGHDT and CDR2 YNNKEL (reference sequence). The DNA of the CDR3 is TGTGCCAGCACCCCAGCGGGGGCGCAAGGCTACACCTTC. Residues: CASTPAGAQGYTF.

Comments on this clone: One end of the junction fails to match germline, which may point to a read error. The rearrangement joins TRBV4-1 to TRBJ1-2, with 9 bases lining up with TRBD1. Germline V gives CDR1 MGHRA, CDR2 YSYEKL. This CDR3 comprises 14 residues. This CDR3 reads CASSQGGPTGGASF. The CDR3 nucleotides read TGCGCCAGCAGCCAAGGAGGACCAACAGGGGGCGCTTCTTTC.